This TCR beta chain is from a study of blood T cells in healthy people across ages (dated by TCRdb to the mid-2010s). Study-wide context: In model experiments, template switching captured about one uniquely barcoded TCR beta cDNA molecule for every two T cells. Using the same blood draw, the study looked at two additional independent replicas of 1 million unique cDNA reads for two donors, one aged 18 to 30 and the other aged 80 or older. To track age-related changes in TCR beta repertoire diversity, the study relied on deep sequencing normalized with unique cDNA molecular identifiers. The donors were split into four age groups: young (average about 16 years), middle-aged (about 40), aged (more than 55) and long-lived (roughly 77). To avoid experimental bias, donors of different ages were distributed randomly across sequencing lanes.

The donors were 40 or so Caucasian individuals from Russia, aged roughly 6 to 90 years, who were systemically healthy. Ten milliliters of peripheral blood were drawn from each donor into EDTA-treated Vacutainer tubes. PBMCs were isolated by Ficoll-Paque density-gradient centrifugation, with at least 7 million obtained per sample. Total RNA was extracted from PBMCs with Trizol reagent, with at least 5 micrograms obtained per sample. For every donor, an aliquot of PBMCs went through flow cytometry to measure the percentages of naive CD45RAhigh/CD27high T cells. On this clonotype itself: It lacks a known antigen. Base-call qualities are not available, and no considerably larger clone is one nucleotide away.

V is reduced by 7 bases and J by 5 bases, leaving a spacing of 13 bases between them. Reading from cysteine to phenylalanine, the CDR3 counts 12 amino acids. This entry keeps only the CDR3 DNA: 36 bases, framed from base 1. From the germline V gene, CDR1 is SGHRS and CDR2 is YFSETQ. The paper as a whole reports these results and caveats: As age increased, observed TCR beta diversity per million T cells dropped in a roughly linear way, and a significant reduction was already evident by age roughly 40. Donor CMV infection status was unknown, potentially confounding age-related changes in expanded clonotypes. The long-lived group showed more naive CD4+ T cells, fewer expanded clones and increased TCR diversity than the aged group, suggesting age selection. Total diversity estimates from one million sequenced T cells were considered lower bounds and underestimates. Observed TCR beta diversity correlated strongly with the percentage of naive T cells measured by flow cytometry. Conclusive comparison of naive and antigen-experienced compartments was prevented by the profiling of bulk unsorted PBMCs.

The protocol used for the library was 5' RACE. For sequencing, an Illumina HiSeq 2500 was employed. A second PCR of roughly 7 to 11 cycles was performed with a sample-barcoded 5' primer and a J-beta primer mix. A unique molecular identifier was introduced onto each TCR beta cDNA molecule by a template-switch 5' adaptor carrying 12 random nucleotides. At least 3 million CDR3-containing paired-end reads were obtained from each sample. All of the RNA was converted into first-strand cDNA using the Mint cDNA synthesis kit, with a TRBC-specific oligonucleotide serving as the primer. Following uracil-DNA glycosylase treatment, a first 18-cycle PCR with universal primers M1SS and BC2_uni_R was performed on all cDNA. The original pipeline was this. For normalization, 1 million high-quality reads, each with a distinct molecular identifier, were randomly selected from each sample. Reads with shared molecular identifiers were discarded instead of being binned into consensus sequences. MiTCR, set to a Q25 quality threshold and the strictest error-elimination algorithm, was used for CDR3 identification, clonotype clustering and error correction. Lower-bound total TCR beta diversity was estimated with a nonparametric unseen species model using Euler transformation. TCRdb applied fastp at Q25 and MiXCR to the public reads, then kept only in-frame beta chains. Rows merge per CDR3 protein into single entries with the most common DNA and genes. TCRdb, not the authors, supplied the V and J calls. The sample table records about 1.8 million distinct CDR3 sequences; less than 50% of these occur just once. The ten largest clones add up to 2.1% of the sample.

The receptor chain draws on TRBV5-1 and TRBJ2-7; the D gene is perhaps TRBD1 or TRBD2, each of them matching over 5 bases. The sequence came from a woman aged 40 to 49 in good health. The sequenced sample was blood. The sequenced DNA is TGCGCCAGCGCCGGGGAAGGGGACGAGCAGTACTTC. Protein translation: CASAGEGDEQYF.